This passage covers 5 T cell receptor beta chains from one sample sequenced in a study of shared T cell receptors in the human thymus. Sequencing used immunoSEQ multiplex PCR; TCRdb keeps in-frame clones, though not all of them. The data contain 65,000 to 70,000 clones, roughly 96% of them seen just once; the ten biggest clones take up 0.03% to 0.04%. Sequencing was performed on thymocytes. These receptors were obtained from a human donor.

On this clone itself: This is likely a read error, given that the CDR3 carries no conserved phenylalanine or tryptophan at its end. The gene calls are TRBV11-2 and TRBJ1-2; D perhaps matches TRBD1 (5 bases). The CDR3 extends over 17 amino acids. Trimming cost V 3 bases and J 2 bases, with 19 bases left between them. CDR1 is SGHAT, CDR2 FQNNGV, per germline. The CDR3 loop is CASSFIPGTRLNYGYTL. CDR3 DNA: TGTGCCAGCAGCTTTATCCCGGGGACCCGTCTCAACTATGGCTACACCCTC.

A single count supports this clone. This chain joins TRBV7-2 and TRBJ2-7, with a possible D match to TRBD1 (6 bases). V lost 4 bases to trimming and J lost 1 base, with 8 bases between them. Germline assignment: CDR1 SGHTA and CDR2 FQGNSA. The CDR3 has 13 amino acids. The CDR3: CASSSGTSYEQYF. The CDR3 coding sequence is TGTGCCAGCAGCTCCGGGACATCCTACGAGCAGTACTTC.

V usage is TRBV10-3 and J usage is TRBJ1-3; D gene ambiguous. Between the trimmed V and J ends, which lost 8 bases and 0 bases, there was a span of 20 bases. Germline V gene lookup returns CDR1 ENHRY and CDR2 SYGVKD. The CDR3 length is 17 residues. CDR3 loop: CAIGSSGSRFSGNTIYF. CDR3 nucleotide sequence: TGTGCCATCGGTTCCTCCGGGTCACGATTCTCTGGAAACACCATATATTTT.

V is TRBV4-1 and J is TRBJ2-7, with TRBD2 identical over 9 bases. The CDR3 has 19 amino acids. J lost 2 bases, V lost 2 bases, and 16 bases had no gene match. Germline-derived CDR1 and CDR2 are MGHRA and YSYEKL. In nucleotides, the CDR3 is TGCGCCAGCAGCCAACCGTGGGGTAGCGGGGGCCTCTCTCCCTACGAGCAGTACTTC. Protein sequence: CASSQPWGSGGLSPYEQYF.

The V call is TRBV9, the J call TRBJ2-1; D perhaps matches TRBD2 (7 bases). The ends were cut back, 5 bases at V and 10 bases at J, with 16 bases in the middle. CDR3 length equals 13 residues. CDR1 is SGDLS and CDR2 is YYNGEE in the germline V gene. CDR3 loop: CASRTTPGGEQFF. CDR3 in DNA: TGTGCCAGCAGGACTACCCCGGGGGGCGAGCAGTTCTTC.